A single sample gave rise to the 27 T cell receptor beta chains below, sequenced in a study of vaccination and CD4 T cells after COVID-19. Treatment in this sample: roughly 11-day PBMC culture with coronavirus spike peptide pools or control peptides (ViraFEST assay). Researchers used the Oncomine TCR Beta short-read assay to sequence DNA from cultured CD4+ T cells. A single record per CDR3 protein comes from TCRdb applying MiXCR to the PCR reads. The repertoire holds approximately 18,000 distinct CDR3 sequences, roughly 43% seen once, with about 6% in the top ten. The antigens of these receptors remain unknown. This material consisted of CD4+ T cells from blood, cultured in vitro, taken after SARS-CoV-2 vaccination. The receptors originated from a human donor who had recovered from COVID-19.

This clonotype is labeled medium-sized. The rearrangement uses TRBV6-5 and TRBJ1-6, with D possibly TRBD1 on 5 matching bases. V was cut by 0 bases and J by 6 bases, with 21 bases left in between. There are 19 residues in the CDR3. Germline values: CDR1 MNHEY, CDR2 SVGAGI. CDR3: CASSYSIWAGKGFNSPLHF. Written as DNA, the CDR3 is TGTGCCAGCAGTTACTCGATTTGGGCAGGGAAGGGCTTTAATTCACCCCTCCACTTT.

The chain is built from TRBV2 and TRBJ1-6; perhaps TRBD1 as D (6 bases). The length of the CDR3 is 12 residues. V was pared by 6 bases and J by 13 bases, with 13 bases between. Looked up from germline, CDR1 is SNHLY and CDR2 is FYNNEI. Here the CDR3 DNA reads TGTGCCAGCAGGGAACCGGGGGCTCCCCTCCACTTT. Residues: CASREPGAPLHF.

On this clonotype itself: With a much larger clone just one base away, this may be a read error. The CDR3 is CANSFGGQLNTGELFF. CDR3 nucleotides: TGTGCCAACAGTTTTGGGGGGCAGTTGAACACCGGGGAGCTGTTTTTT. This sequence joins TRBV28 and TRBJ2-2; perhaps D is TRBD1 or TRBD2 (6 bases each). The germline gives CDR1 MDHEN, CDR2 SYDVKM. CDR3 length: 16 residues. Using reference TRBV28 and TRBJ2-2 for the parts outside the CDR3, the full variable domain is DVKVTQSSRYLVKRTGEKVFLECVQDMDHENMFWYRQDPGLGLRLIYFSYDVKMKEKGDIPEGYSVSREKKERFSLILESASTNQTSMYLCANSFGGQLNTGELFFGEGSRLTVL.

This clonotype has more than one count but fewer than ten. This sequence joins TRBV28 and TRBJ2-5, with 10 bases identical to TRBD2. This CDR3 is 17 amino acids long. After removal of 6 bases from V and 1 base from J, the junction contained 11 bases not matched to a gene. Per the germline V gene, CDR1 is MDHEN and CDR2 is SYDVKM. The CDR3 sequence is CASSLAGASAPQETQYF. Written as DNA, the CDR3 is TGTGCCAGCAGCCTAGCGGGAGCGTCGGCACCCCAAGAGACCCAGTACTTC.

The chain is built from TRBV20-1 and TRBJ2-2; 12 nucleotides line up with TRBD2. Germline CDR1 is DFQATT and CDR2 is SNEGSKA (reference sequence). V lost 1 base, J lost 3 bases, and 12 bases stayed unmatched. The CDR3 extends over 19 amino acids. The CDR3 bases are TGCAGTGCTAGAGGAACTAGCGGGAGGCGGCGGGGGTACACCGGGGAGCTGTTTTTT. Translating it yields CSARGTSGRRRGYTGELFF.

The chain joins TRBV7-9 to TRBJ1-4; D is uncertain. Trimming cost V 6 bases and J 3 bases, with 14 bases left between them. Germline values: CDR1 SEHNR, CDR2 FQNEAQ (reference sequence). The CDR3 is 15 residues long. CDR3 sequence reads: CASSSDVKPNEKLFF. The CDR3 bases are TGTGCCAGCAGTTCCGACGTTAAACCTAATGAAAAACTGTTTTTT. The whole variable domain, filled in from reference TRBV7-9 and TRBJ1-4, reads DTGVSQNPRHKITKRGQNVTFRCDPISEHNRLYWYRQTLGQGPEFLTYFQNEAQLEKSRLLSDRFSAERPKGSFSTLEIQRTEQGDSAMYLCASSSDVKPNEKLFFGSGTQLSVL.

This clonotype was counted between two and nine times. CDR3 protein: CASSLGFTGGDTQYF. The CDR3 nucleotides are TGTGCCAGCAGTTTAGGCTTCACAGGGGGCGATACGCAGTATTTT. The J gene is TRBJ2-3, the V gene TRBV28, with TRBD1 matching 9 bases. This CDR3 contains 15 residues. V dropped 2 bases and J dropped 6; count of bases not matched to a gene: 6. The germline V gene has CDR1 MDHEN and CDR2 SYDVKM. Full variable domain (rest looked up from reference TRBV28 and TRBJ2-3): DVKVTQSSRYLVKRTGEKVFLECVQDMDHENMFWYRQDPGLGLRLIYFSYDVKMKEKGDIPEGYSVSREKKERFSLILESASTNQTSMYLCASSLGFTGGDTQYFGPGTRLTVL.

V usage is TRBV20-1 and J usage is TRBJ2-3; 9 nucleotides match TRBD2. The length of the CDR3 is 20 residues. Germline V lookup: CDR1 DFQATT, CDR2 SNEGSKA (reference sequence). The V segment lost 8 bases and the J segment 0 bases; nucleotides outside the gene matches: 24. The CDR3 here is CSPLSRFRAGGFSSTDTQYF. For the CDR3, the DNA is TGCAGTCCGCTCAGTCGATTTCGTGCGGGAGGGTTCTCTAGCACAGATACGCAGTATTTT.

This clonotype was seen only a few times. This chain connects TRBV6-2 or TRBV6-3 to TRBJ2-7; weak D call: TRBD2 (6 bases). CDR3 length: 14 residues. V was cut by 2 bases and J by 0 bases, with 8 bases left in between. From germline, CDR1 is MNHEY and CDR2 SVGEGT. In DNA form, the CDR3 reads TGTGCCAGCAGTTACGGGACTGACTCCTACGAGCAGTACTTC. This gives the protein CASSYGTDSYEQYF.

V gene TRBV7-3 combines with J gene TRBJ1-1, with 9 bases matching TRBD1. There are 14 residues in the CDR3. Germline lookup yields CDR1 SGHTA and CDR2 FQGTGA. Germline trimming cut 5 bases from V and 1 base from J; bases unmatched to any gene: 2. In DNA form, the CDR3 reads TGTGCCAGCAGCGTGACAGGGGGGAACACTGAAGCTTTCTTT. This gives the protein CASSVTGGNTEAFF.

The chain couples TRBV10-3 to TRBJ2-1, with D perhaps TRBD2 (6 bases). Between the trimmed V and J ends, which lost 2 bases and 6 bases, there was a span of 17 bases. Germline V lookup: CDR1 ENHRY, CDR2 SYGVKD. This CDR3 has 16 amino acids. As DNA, the CDR3 is TGTGCCATCAGTGAGGCTCATTGGGACTCCGGCAATGAGCAGTTCTTC. Protein product: CAISEAHWDSGNEQFF.

This clonotype was recorded a few times. This chain joins TRBV2 and TRBJ1-5; the D gene is possibly TRBD1 (6 bases). The CDR3 length is 14 residues. Germline-derived CDR1 and CDR2 are SNHLY and FYNNEI. Trimming cost V 7 bases and J 5 bases, with 15 bases left between them. CDR3 DNA sequence: TGTGCCAGCACCCCAAGTAGGGGGGATCAGCCCCAGCATTTT. The encoded protein is CASTPSRGDQPQHF.

Judged by abundance, this clonotype is medium-sized. The CDR3: CASMGQNVGDEKLFF. The CDR3 region has the DNA TGTGCCAGCATGGGACAGAATGTAGGGGATGAAAAACTGTTTTTT. This chain joins TRBV6-1 and TRBJ1-4; 7 nucleotides agree with TRBD1. In germline, CDR1 is MNHNS, CDR2 SASEGT. The V and J ends lost 7 bases and 6 bases, in that order; junction bases with no gene match: 11. The CDR3 runs 15 residues.

This chain uses TRBV20-1 with TRBJ1-2; D remains unclear. The V and J ends lost 4 bases and 4 bases respectively, with 13 bases between them. CDR3 length: 13 residues. Germline assignment: CDR1 DFQATT and CDR2 SNEGSKA (reference sequence). In nucleotides, the CDR3 is TGCAGTGCTATAAACGGGTCAGGCTATGGCTACACCTTC. It specifies CSAINGSGYGYTF.

The CDR3 DNA reads as TGCAGTGCTAGGGGGACAGGGCGAGAAAAACTGTTTTTT. Translating gives CSARGTGREKLFF. The gene calls are TRBV20-1 and TRBJ1-4; 9 bases align to TRBD1. There are 13 residues in the CDR3. V shed 3 bases and J 8 bases; nucleotides not matched to a gene: 4. Germline V lookup: CDR1 DFQATT, CDR2 SNEGSKA (reference sequence).

To note about this clonotype: At one end, the junction sequence differs from germline, possibly due to a read error. This chain joins TRBV6-1 and TRBJ2-3, with unresolved D. The CDR3 totals 15 residues. Per the germline V gene, CDR1 is MNHNS and CDR2 is SASEGT. CDR3 region: CAISESGLDTDTQYF. The CDR3 region has the DNA TGTGCCATCAGTGAGTCGGGTCTTGACACAGATACGCAGTATTTT.

The chain employs TRBV24-1 and TRBJ2-2; TRBD1 matches at 12 bases. Looked up from germline, CDR1 is KGHDR and CDR2 is SFDVKD. This CDR3 is built from 20 residues. J was trimmed by 1 base and V by 0 bases; bases with no gene match: 8. This CDR3 is CATSDLGTGGHTRNTGELFF. Here the CDR3 DNA reads TGTGCCACCAGTGATTTGGGGACAGGGGGCCATACGCGGAACACCGGGGAGCTGTTTTTT.

This clonotype was seen only a few times. This sequence joins TRBV20-1 and TRBJ2-1; TRBD2 might be the D (5 bases). V was shortened by 2 bases and J by 3 bases, with 11 bases between the two germline ends. Per the germline V gene, CDR1 is DFQATT and CDR2 is SNEGSKA (reference sequence). The CDR3 is 14 residues long. The CDR3 DNA reads as TGCAGTGCTAGAATGCTAGCTCTCTACAATGAGCAGTTCTTC. It encodes CSARMLALYNEQFF.

This clonotype was found a few times. The genes are TRBV7-9 and TRBJ2-7, with D perhaps matching TRBD2 (5 bases). In germline, CDR1 is SEHNR, CDR2 FQNEAQ (reference sequence). CDR3 length: 16 residues. V lost 1 base and J lost 0, with 13 bases in between. The CDR3 sequence: CASSLGGSLSSYEQYF. In DNA, the CDR3 is TGTGCCAGCAGCTTAGGAGGGTCGCTAAGCTCCTACGAGCAGTACTTC.

In nucleotides, the CDR3 is TGCGCCAGCAGCCAAGATCCGACAGGGACCTATGGCTACACCTTC. Its protein product is CASSQDPTGTYGYTF. J is TRBJ1-2 and V is TRBV4-1; 7 bases align to TRBD1. Germline CDR1 reads MGHRA; CDR2 reads YSYEKL. Trimming removed 0 bases from V and 4 bases from J; junction bases left unmatched: 5. This CDR3 region has 15 residues.

The V and J genes are TRBV27 and TRBJ2-5; 8 bases agree with TRBD2. V gave up 9 bases and J gave up 5 bases; unmatched junction bases: 8. CDR3 length equals 13 residues. Germline lookup yields CDR1 MNHEY and CDR2 SMNVEV (reference sequence). The CDR3 DNA follows: TGTGCCAGTACGGGGGGGGCGCGTGAGACCCAGTACTTC. It is translated as CASTGGARETQYF.

The gene calls are TRBV12-3 or TRBV12-4 and TRBJ1-6; the D gene is possibly TRBD1 (6 bases). The CDR3 consists of 15 residues. With 6 bases removed from V and 0 bases from J, the gap between germline ends came to 9 bases. The CDR3 loop reads CASRTGFSYNSPLHF. The CDR3 DNA follows: TGTGCCAGCAGGACAGGATTCTCCTATAATTCACCCCTCCACTTT.

This rearrangement joins TRBV10-3 to TRBJ2-5; 7 bases are a match to TRBD1. V dropped 2 bases and J dropped 4; count of bases not matched to a gene: 1. Germline V gives CDR1 ENHRY, CDR2 SYGVKD. There are 13 residues in the CDR3. The CDR3 sequence is CAISERQGETQYF. CDR3 nucleotide sequence: TGTGCCATCAGTGAGAGACAGGGAGAGACCCAGTACTTC.

This clonotype was seen more than once but under ten times. CDR3 in amino acids: CAWSLGGGKKLFF. CDR3 in DNA: TGTGCCTGGAGCCTGGGGGGGGGGAAAAAACTGTTTTTT. This chain joins TRBV30 and TRBJ1-4; maybe TRBD1 (5 bases). V was cut by 3 bases and J by 9 bases, with 14 bases left in between. Germline lookup yields CDR1 GTSNPN and CDR2 SVGIG (reference sequence). CDR3 length: 13 residues.

The CDR3 spells CAGGTSGMDEQFF. CDR3 bases: TGTGCCGGGGGGACTAGCGGGATGGATGAGCAGTTCTTC. The rearrangement uses TRBV6-1 and TRBJ2-1; 13 nucleotides agree with TRBD2. Germline assignment: CDR1 MNHNS and CDR2 SASEGT. The CDR3 runs 13 residues. V lost 11 bases and J lost 8; bases outside the gene matches: 6.

This clonotype was observed a handful of times. The chain uses TRBV19 and TRBJ1-1; D remains ambiguous. The CDR3 consists of 11 residues. Germline CDR1 reads LNHDA; CDR2 reads SQIVND (reference sequence). Trimming removed 5 bases from V and 7 bases from J, with 8 bases in between. CDR3 sequence: CASSASDEAFF. The CDR3 DNA reads TGTGCCAGTAGTGCCTCTGATGAAGCTTTCTTT. The full variable domain, completed using reference TRBV19 and TRBJ1-1, is DGGITQSPKYLFRKEGQNVTLSCEQNLNHDAMYWYRQDPGQGLRLIYYSQIVNDFQKGDIAEGYSVSREKKESFPLTVTSAQKNPTAFYLCASSASDEAFFGQGTRLTVV.

This chain links TRBV20-1 with TRBJ2-1, with 8 nucleotides matching TRBD2. The CDR3 is made up of 18 amino acids. Germline V CDR1 and CDR2: DFQATT, SNEGSKA (reference sequence). The V gene end was trimmed by 0 bases and the J gene end by 11 bases; junction bases not matched to a gene: 21. CDR3 nucleotides: TGCAGTGCTAGAGATAAAATCAGGGTAGCGGGACCGGTTGGGAAGCAGTTCTTC. As protein: CSARDKIRVAGPVGKQFF.